The subject of this entry is one T cell receptor (beta chain). Antigen: not known. Blood was drawn once from each donor into heparinised tubes. The draws averaged around 0.12 L. Trimming took 8 bases from V and 5 from J, leaving 15 bases between them. CDR1 is SGDLS and CDR2 is YYNGEE in the germline V gene. The CDR3 has 13 amino acids. This record belongs to a study of beta chain features in type 1 diabetes. Study-level results: Among patients with Type 1 diabetes, TCRB CDR3s were moderately but significantly shorter in every one of the four CD4+ subsets.

The whole isolated RNA underwent reverse transcription, so sequencing captured expressed TCRB transcripts. Profiling relied on immunoSEQ multiplex PCR, and the TCRdb table lists in-frame clones only, not all of them. The data contain about 28,000 clones, around three fifths of them seen just once; the ten biggest clones take up around 2.4%. This TCR derives from a woman aged 25 to 39 with type 1 diabetes. Sequenced material: Tregs from blood. The chain is built from TRBV9 and TRBJ2-3, with TRBD2 as a possible D gene (6 bases). The CDR3 DNA follows: TGTGCCAGTTCCTGGCGGGAAGGAGATACGCAGTATTTT. This encodes CASSWREGDTQYF.